These 29 T cell receptor beta chains were all obtained from the same sample, sequenced in a study of T cell repertoires in cytomegalovirus infection. Via MiXCR, TCRdb re-called the reads, giving one row per CDR3 protein. Of approximately 500,000 distinct CDR3 sequences listed, 16% are singletons. The source material was CD8+ T cells from PBMCs. The receptors originated from a human donor in good health (CMV status not recorded). Some clones in this sample may be carry-over from other donors' samples.

On this clonotype: A single base separates this from a much larger clone, so it may be a read error. The chain uses TRBV7-2 and TRBJ1-2; D uncertain. This CDR3 region has 13 residues. Germline values: CDR1 SGHTA, CDR2 FQGNSA. The CDR3 protein is CDSSFSTSRGYTF. The CDR3, as DNA: TGTGACAGCAGCTTTTCGACAAGCCGAGGCTACACCTTC.

There are many counts of this clonotype. The chain is built from TRBV28 and TRBJ1-4; no definite D call. The germline V gene encodes CDR1 MDHEN and CDR2 SYDVKM. With 5 bases removed from V and 7 bases from J, the gap between germline ends came to 14 bases. The CDR3 contains 14 residues. CDR3 coding DNA: TGTGCCAGCAGTCCGGAAGGGCCGAGTGAAAAACTGTTTTTT. Amino acid sequence: CASSPEGPSEKLFF.

The chain uses TRBV7-9 and TRBJ1-2; no clear D. V gave up 7 bases and J gave up 0 bases, with 12 bases separating them. The CDR3 length is 14 residues. CDR1 SEHNR and CDR2 FQNEAQ come from the germline V gene (reference sequence). The CDR3 DNA follows: TGTGCCAGCACCAAAACGACCGCTAACTATGGCTACACCTTC. Translation: CASTKTTANYGYTF.

The J gene is TRBJ2-1, the V gene TRBV11-1; unclear D gene. Deletions cut 0 bases from V and 8 bases from J, with 8 bases between. The CDR3 has 13 residues. The germline V gene encodes CDR1 SGHAT and CDR2 FQDESV (reference sequence). DNA for the CDR3: TGTGCCAGCAGCTTAGCGTTAGGGTATGAGCAGTTCTTC. It is translated as CASSLALGYEQFF.

V usage is TRBV20-1 and J usage is TRBJ2-2, with unresolved D. Germline CDR1 reads DFQATT; CDR2 reads SNEGSKA (reference sequence). Trimming removed 4 bases from V and 0 bases from J, with 15 bases in between. The CDR3 totals 16 residues. CDR3 bases: TGCAGTGCTACCCCCAATGAAAGGGCGAACACCGGGGAGCTGTTTTTT. This sequence encodes CSATPNERANTGELFF.

This clonotype was picked up many times. The rearrangement uses TRBV6-1 and TRBJ1-1, with D possibly TRBD1 on 5 matching bases. V was pared by 7 bases and J by 8 bases, with 11 bases between. CDR1 MNHNS and CDR2 SASEGT come from the germline V gene. The CDR3 is 11 amino acids. The CDR3 protein is CASNSGVEAFF. The CDR3 DNA follows: TGTGCCAGCAACTCGGGGGTAGAAGCTTTCTTT.

This clonotype was counted ten times or more. The V call is TRBV7-6, the J call TRBJ1-1, with D hard to call. CDR1 SGHVS and CDR2 FNYEAQ come from the germline V gene. Trimming took off 0 bases at V and 7 bases at J, with 9 bases between the two ends. The CDR3 is 13 residues long. CDR3 residues: CASSLAPDNEAFF. For the CDR3, the DNA is TGTGCCAGCAGCTTAGCACCAGACAATGAAGCTTTCTTT.

The chain uses TRBV2 and TRBJ2-7; D ambiguous. This CDR3 comprises 15 residues. Germline-derived CDR1 and CDR2 are SNHLY and FYNNEI. V was shortened by 6 bases and J by 3 bases, with 18 bases between the two germline ends. In DNA form, the CDR3 reads TGTGCCAGCAGCCCGCTCGAGGACCCCCTCTACGAGCAGTACTTC. Amino acid sequence: CASSPLEDPLYEQYF.

This clonotype has a handful of counts. The chain carries TRBV6-6 and TRBJ2-2, with 9 bases lining up with TRBD1. V lost 11 bases, J lost 2 bases, and 6 bases stayed unmatched. CDR3 length: 14 amino acids. Germline CDR1 is MNHNY and CDR2 is SVGAGI (reference sequence). The CDR3 nucleotides read TGTGCCCATCGGGGACAGGGAAACACCGGGGAGCTGTTTTTT. Protein product: CAHRGQGNTGELFF.

A few counts support this clonotype. The chain couples TRBV7-9 to TRBJ2-1, with 7 bases matching TRBD2. Germline lookup yields CDR1 SEHNR and CDR2 FQNEAQ (reference sequence). The CDR3 consists of 17 residues. The V and J ends lost 5 bases and 2 bases, in that order; junction bases with no gene match: 12. CDR3 amino acids: CASSPVWAGEPYNEQFF. CDR3 coding DNA: TGTGCCAGCAGCCCGGTTTGGGCGGGAGAACCCTACAATGAGCAGTTCTTC. Supplemented by reference TRBV7-9 and TRBJ2-1, the full variable domain reads DTGVSQNPRHKITKRGQNVTFRCDPISEHNRLYWYRQTLGQGPEFLTYFQNEAQLEKSRLLSDRFSAERPKGSFSTLEIQRTEQGDSAMYLCASSPVWAGEPYNEQFFGPGTRLTVL.

There are many counts of this clonotype. The gene calls are TRBV10-3 and TRBJ2-2; TRBD2 aligns across 11 bases. Looked up from germline, CDR1 is ENHRY and CDR2 is SYGVKD. With V trimmed by 5 bases and J by 3 bases, 5 bases remained unmatched. This CDR3 contains 16 residues. The CDR3 nucleotides are TGTGCCATCAGTCCTGGGACTAGCGGAGACACCGGGGAGCTGTTTTTT. As protein: CAISPGTSGDTGELFF.

This clonotype was seen repeatedly, ten times or more. The chain carries TRBV5-1 and TRBJ1-2; 9 bases align to TRBD1. The germline V gene encodes CDR1 SGHRS and CDR2 YFSETQ. The V and J ends lost 7 bases and 6 bases, in that order; junction bases with no gene match: 7. The CDR3 has 13 residues. The CDR3 DNA follows: TGCGCCAGCCTGGGACAGGGCATGGATGGCTACACCTTC. It encodes CASLGQGMDGYTF.

In its sample, this clonotype was seen many times. The CDR3 protein is CASSLGNSRPQHF. The CDR3 coding sequence is TGTGCCAGCAGCTTAGGTAACAGTCGGCCCCAGCATTTT. V usage is TRBV7-8 and J usage is TRBJ1-5; the D is unclear. The CDR3 is made up of 13 amino acids. Trimming removed 1 base at V and 9 bases at J, with 10 bases between. The germline V gene encodes CDR1 SGHVS and CDR2 FQNEAQ.

The sample holds many counts of this clonotype. The chain has TRBV7-9 and TRBJ1-6, with 8 bases matching TRBD1. The V gene end was trimmed by 5 bases and the J gene end by 2 bases; junction bases not matched to a gene: 8. The CDR3 has 17 amino acids. CDR1 SEHNR and CDR2 FQNEAQ come from the germline V gene (reference sequence). CDR3: CASSPRGQGPYNSPLHF. Written as DNA, the CDR3 is TGTGCCAGCAGCCCCCGAGGACAGGGACCCTATAATTCACCCCTCCACTTT.

The CDR3, as DNA: TGTGCCAGTTGGGTCGGATGGGGTAGTCAGCCCCAGCATTTT. It codes for CASWVGWGSQPQHF. This sequence joins TRBV6-6 and TRBJ1-5; no firm D call. The CDR3 runs 14 residues. The germline V gene has CDR1 MNHNY and CDR2 SVGAGI (reference sequence). The V end was cut by 9 bases, the J end by 6 bases, with 18 bases between.

J is TRBJ1-3 and V is TRBV4-1; a weak D match, TRBD1 (6 bases). The CDR3 is made up of 14 amino acids. Germline lookup yields CDR1 MGHRA and CDR2 YSYEKL. V was trimmed by 2 bases and J by 8 bases, leaving 13 bases between them. The DNA for the CDR3 is TGCGCCAGCAGCCAAACAGGGCAGGCGGACACCATATATTTT. Protein: CASSQTGQADTIYF.

This clonotype has a count of ten or more. This sequence joins TRBV7-9 and TRBJ1-4, with a possible D match to TRBD1 (5 bases). The CDR3 spans 14 residues. Germline CDR1 reads SEHNR; CDR2 reads FQNEAQ (reference sequence). The V end lost 0 bases, the J end lost 7 bases, and 9 bases lay between the germline ends. The CDR3 DNA sequence: TGTGCCAGCAGCTTAGCAGGGGCCTCTGAAAAACTGTTTTTT. The encoded protein is CASSLAGASEKLFF. The full variable domain, in which reference TRBV7-9 and TRBJ1-4 provide the parts outside the CDR3, is DTGVSQNPRHKITKRGQNVTFRCDPISEHNRLYWYRQTLGQGPEFLTYFQNEAQLEKSRLLSDRFSAERPKGSFSTLEIQRTEQGDSAMYLCASSLAGASEKLFFGSGTQLSVL.

The chain carries TRBV27 and TRBJ2-1, with D uncertain. Germline loops: CDR1 MNHEY, CDR2 SMNVEV (reference sequence). V was trimmed by 0 bases and J by 0 bases, leaving 9 bases between them. The CDR3 has 16 residues. The CDR3 loop reads CASSLSQFSSYNEQFF. Here the CDR3 DNA reads TGTGCCAGCAGTTTATCCCAGTTTTCCTCCTACAATGAGCAGTTCTTC.

V gene TRBV9 combines with J gene TRBJ2-1; D is unresolved. Germline V gene lookup returns CDR1 SGDLS and CDR2 YYNGEE. Trimming left V 3 bases short and J 10 bases short, with 11 bases between. The CDR3 is 12 amino acids. The CDR3 sequence is CASSANTREQFF. The CDR3, as DNA: TGTGCCAGCAGCGCTAACACTCGGGAGCAGTTCTTC.

This chain connects TRBV7-3 to TRBJ2-3; weak D call: TRBD2 (6 bases). CDR3 length equals 16 residues. Between the trimmed V and J ends, which lost 1 base and 2 bases, there was a span of 13 bases. Per the germline V gene, CDR1 is SGHTA and CDR2 is FQGTGA. CDR3 DNA sequence: TGTGCCAGCAGCTTAAGGGGGGTAGGCACCACAGATACGCAGTATTTT. Residues: CASSLRGVGTTDTQYF. Drawing the rest from reference TRBV7-3 and TRBJ2-3, the complete variable domain is GAGVSQTPSNKVTEKGKYVELRCDPISGHTALYWYRQSLGQGPEFLIYFQGTGAADDSGLPNDRFFAVRPEGSVSTLKIQRTERGDSAVYLCASSLRGVGTTDTQYFGPGTRLTVL.

This clonotype was seen only a few times. The chain joins TRBV19 to TRBJ1-5, with D perhaps TRBD1 (5 bases). The germline V gene encodes CDR1 LNHDA and CDR2 SQIVND (reference sequence). This CDR3 has 14 amino acids. V was cut by 7 bases and J by 7 bases, with 17 bases left in between. Here the CDR3 reads CASNQKPGFQPQHF. CDR3 sequence (DNA): TGTGCCAGTAATCAAAAACCAGGGTTCCAGCCCCAGCATTTT.

This clonotype was detected only a few times. The chain joins TRBV12-3 or TRBV12-4 to TRBJ2-3; 10 positions agree with TRBD2. V dropped 5 bases and J dropped 3; count of bases not matched to a gene: 8. This CDR3 has 16 amino acids. The CDR3 region has the DNA TGTGCCAGCAGTCGGAGACTAGCGGGCTTGACAGATACGCAGTATTTT. This sequence encodes CASSRRLAGLTDTQYF.

This clonotype was seen more than once but under ten times. V is TRBV27 and J is TRBJ1-1; unclear D gene. Germline values: CDR1 MNHEY, CDR2 SMNVEV (reference sequence). The CDR3 has 14 amino acids. Trimming cost V 5 bases and J 1 base, with 11 bases left between them. The CDR3 reads CASSPFTANTEAFF. The DNA of the CDR3 is TGTGCCAGCAGTCCGTTCACGGCGAACACTGAAGCTTTCTTT.

As for this clonotype: It is likely a read error, because the conserved phenylalanine at the end of the CDR3 is missing. The chain has TRBV6-5 and TRBJ2-1; D perhaps matches TRBD1 (5 bases). From germline, CDR1 is MNHEY and CDR2 SVGAGI. Trimming pared 8 bases from V and 10 bases from J, leaving 12 bases between. This CDR3 has 11 amino acids. The CDR3: CASYSAGEQFL. For the CDR3, the DNA is TGTGCCAGCTACTCCGCAGGGGAGCAGTTCTTA.

This clonotype was counted between two and nine times. The chain joins TRBV4-2 to TRBJ2-1; D could derive from TRBD1 or TRBD2 (5 bases each). The germline V gene has CDR1 LGHNA and CDR2 YNFKEQ. Trimming took off 0 bases at V and 3 bases at J, with 12 bases between the two ends. The CDR3 loop spans 16 amino acids. CDR3 DNA: TGTGCCAGCAGCCAAGATTACCGGGGCCTCTACAATGAGCAGTTCTTC. Amino acids: CASSQDYRGLYNEQFF.

This clonotype has a count of ten or more. Since the CDR3 does not end with the conserved phenylalanine or tryptophan, this likely comes from a read error. The DNA is omitted, as the CDR3 cannot be located on it reliably, and the CDR3 follows TCRdb's listing. This CDR3 is CAIGQGTPH. The chain recombines TRBV6-1 with TRBJ1-1; whether TRBD1, the table's D call, matches the DNA was not checked. With termini counted, the CDR3 has 9 amino acids. Germline assignment: CDR1 MNHNS and CDR2 SASEGT.

As regards this clonotype: A clone one base away is much larger, so this may be a read error. The rearrangement joins TRBV27 to TRBJ1-2; D perhaps matches TRBD1 (5 bases). Per germline, CDR1 MNHEY and CDR2 SMNVEV (reference sequence). The CDR3 is made up of 14 amino acids. This chain's CDR3 is CASTLRLGDYVYTF. The CDR3 DNA is TGTGCCAGCACCCTAAGGTTAGGGGACTATGTCTACACCTTC.

A note on this clonotype: As the CDR3 is not closed by the conserved phenylalanine or tryptophan, this likely results from a read error. The genes are TRBV19 and TRBJ2-1; D uncertain. V gave up 5 bases and J gave up 8 bases, with 13 bases separating them. Germline assignment: CDR1 LNHDA and CDR2 SQIVND (reference sequence). The CDR3 is 13 residues long. The CDR3 loop reads CASSFTLLHEQFL. The DNA for the CDR3 is TGTGCCAGTAGTTTTACTCTCCTCCATGAGCAGTTCTTA.

V is TRBV3-1 and J is TRBJ2-2; 9 nucleotides line up with TRBD1. The V segment lost 7 bases and the J segment 5 bases; nucleotides outside the gene matches: 2. Per germline, CDR1 LGHDT and CDR2 YNNKEL (reference sequence). CDR3 size: 13 residues. DNA of the CDR3: TGTGCCAGCACCGGGACAGGGACCGGGGAGCTGTTTTTT. This translates into CASTGTGTGELFF.